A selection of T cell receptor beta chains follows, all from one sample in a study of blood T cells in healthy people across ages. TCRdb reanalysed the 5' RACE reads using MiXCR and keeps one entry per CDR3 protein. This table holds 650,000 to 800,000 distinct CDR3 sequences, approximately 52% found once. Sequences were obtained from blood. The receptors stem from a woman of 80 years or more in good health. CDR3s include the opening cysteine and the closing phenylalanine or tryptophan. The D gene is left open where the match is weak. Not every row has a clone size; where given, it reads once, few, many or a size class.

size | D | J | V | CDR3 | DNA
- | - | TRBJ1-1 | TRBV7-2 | CASSLVSGTLRITEAFF | TGTGCCAGCAGCTTAGTCTCCGGGACCCTTAGGATCACTGAAGCTTTCTTT
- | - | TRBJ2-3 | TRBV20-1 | CSASGPRRADTQYF | TGCAGTGCTAGTGGCCCTAGACGCGCAGATACGCAGTATTTT
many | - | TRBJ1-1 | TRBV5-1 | CASSFLGGAREAFF | TGCGCCAGCAGCTTCCTTGGAGGCGCCCGTGAAGCTTTCTTT
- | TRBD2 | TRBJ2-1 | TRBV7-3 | CVSSLLGLAGDNEQFF | TGTGTCAGCAGCTTATTGGGGCTAGCGGGGGACAATGAGCAGTTCTTC
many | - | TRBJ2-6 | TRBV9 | CASSVISGANVLTF | TGTGCCAGCAGCGTCATCTCTGGGGCCAACGTCCTGACTTTC
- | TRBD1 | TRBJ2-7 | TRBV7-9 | CASSYTPGQGHYEQYF | TGTGCCAGCAGCTATACCCCGGGACAGGGACACTACGAGCAGTACTTC
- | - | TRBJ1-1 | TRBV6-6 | CASSYDSGLAEAFF | TGTGCCAGCAGTTACGATTCAGGGCTAGCTGAAGCTTTCTTT
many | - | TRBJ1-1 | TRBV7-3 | CASSLRGRTEAFF | TGTGCCAGCAGCTTAAGGGGGCGGACTGAAGCTTTCTTT
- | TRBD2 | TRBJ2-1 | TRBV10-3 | CATQRAGGAGDNEQFF | TGTGCCACCCAGCGGGCAGGAGGGGCGGGGGACAATGAGCAGTTCTTC
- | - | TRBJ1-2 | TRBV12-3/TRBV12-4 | CASSFGGQGYGYTF | TGTGCCAGCAGTTTCGGGGGGCAGGGCTATGGCTACACCTTC
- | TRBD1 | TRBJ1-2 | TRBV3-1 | CASSLRGGGMGGYTF | TGTGCCAGCAGCCTCCGGGGAGGGGGCATGGGTGGCTACACCTTC
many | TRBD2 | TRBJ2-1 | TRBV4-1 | CASSQEAGTSGRNEQFF | TGCGCCAGCAGCCAAGAAGCCGGGACTAGCGGGAGGAATGAGCAGTTCTTC
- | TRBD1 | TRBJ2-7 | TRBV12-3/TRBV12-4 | CASSFPGQGTGHEQYF | TGTGCCAGCAGTTTCCCGGGACAGGGGACTGGCCACGAGCAGTACTTC
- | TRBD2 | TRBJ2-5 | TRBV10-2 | CASSDPAGEGQETQYF | TGCGCCAGCAGTGACCCAGCGGGGGAGGGCCAAGAGACCCAGTACTTC
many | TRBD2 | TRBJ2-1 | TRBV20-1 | CSADRGGEQFF | TGCAGTGCGGACCGGGGGGGTGAGCAGTTCTTC
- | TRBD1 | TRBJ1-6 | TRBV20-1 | CSASPGGGPPLHF | TGCAGTGCTAGCCCAGGGGGGGGCCCACCCCTCCACTTT
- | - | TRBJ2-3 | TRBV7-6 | CASSSHIWGGGTDTQYF | TGTGCCAGCAGCTCCCACATTTGGGGGGGCGGCACAGATACGCAGTATTTT
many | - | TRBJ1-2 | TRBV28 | CASRKEANYGYTF | TGTGCCAGCAGGAAAGAAGCTAACTATGGCTACACCTTC
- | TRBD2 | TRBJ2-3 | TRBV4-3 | CASSRRLAGSADTQYF | TGCGCCAGCAGCCGAAGACTAGCGGGATCGGCAGATACGCAGTATTTT
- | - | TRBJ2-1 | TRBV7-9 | CASTTNEKAYNEQFF | TGTGCCAGCACCACGAATGAGAAAGCTTACAATGAGCAGTTCTTC
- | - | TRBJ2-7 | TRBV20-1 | CSARPAYEQYF | TGCAGCGCCAGGCCCGCCTACGAGCAGTACTTC
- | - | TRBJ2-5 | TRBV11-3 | CVSSPSSGRQTQYF | TGTGTCAGCAGTCCTAGTAGTGGCCGGCAGACCCAGTACTTC
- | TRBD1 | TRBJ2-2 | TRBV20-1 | CSATRDRGTGELFF | TGCAGTGCGACAAGGGACAGGGGGACCGGGGAGCTGTTTTTT
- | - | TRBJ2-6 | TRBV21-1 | CASSKEQESSGANVPTF | TGTGCCAGCAGCAAAGAACAGGAAAGCTCTGGGGCCAACGTCCCGACTTTC
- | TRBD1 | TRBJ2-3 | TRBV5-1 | CASSSGQGGGGTQYF | TGCGCCAGCAGCTCGGGACAGGGTGGGGGAGGTACGCAGTATTTT
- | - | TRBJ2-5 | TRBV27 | CASSQERSQETQYF | TGTGCCAGCAGCCAGGAGCGGTCCCAAGAGACCCAGTACTTC
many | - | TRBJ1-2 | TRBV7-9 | CASSLAEGGYTF | TGTGCCAGCAGCTTAGCTGAGGGAGGCTACACCTTC
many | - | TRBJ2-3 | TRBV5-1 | CASSFTVTDTQYF | TGCGCCAGCAGCTTTACCGTCACAGATACGCAGTATTTT
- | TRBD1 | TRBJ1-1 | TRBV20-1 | CSARGIGTDHMNTEAFF | TGCAGTGCTAGAGGCATTGGGACAGACCACATGAACACTGAAGCTTTCTTT
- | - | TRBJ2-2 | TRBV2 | CASSRGDTNTGELFF | TGTGCCAGCAGTAGAGGGGACACGAACACCGGGGAGCTGTTTTTT
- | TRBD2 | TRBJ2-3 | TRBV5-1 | CASSLAGENTDTQYF | TGCGCCAGCAGCTTAGCGGGGGAGAACACAGATACGCAGTATTTT
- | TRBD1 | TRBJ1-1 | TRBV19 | CASSIAGQGNTEAFF | TGTGCCAGTAGTATCGCGGGACAGGGGAACACTGAAGCTTTCTTT
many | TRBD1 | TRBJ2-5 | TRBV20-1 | CSAGTGYETQYF | TGCAGTGCTGGGACAGGCTATGAGACCCAGTACTTC
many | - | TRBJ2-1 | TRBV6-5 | CATGSNNEQFF | TGTGCCACAGGGTCGAACAATGAGCAGTTCTTC
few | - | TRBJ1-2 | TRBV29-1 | CSVDSGSHGYTF | TGCAGCGTTGACTCGGGCAGCCATGGCTACACCTTC
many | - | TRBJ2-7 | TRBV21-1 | CASSKVRVYSYEQYF | TGTGCCAGCAGCAAAGTTCGGGTATACTCCTACGAGCAGTACTTC
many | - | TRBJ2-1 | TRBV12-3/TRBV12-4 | CASSPPVRIFYNEQFF | TGTGCCAGCAGTCCCCCCGTCCGAATTTTTTACAATGAGCAGTTCTTC
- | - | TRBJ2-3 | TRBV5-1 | CASSLVGSEDTQYF | TGCGCCAGCAGCTTGGTCGGGAGCGAAGATACGCAGTATTTT
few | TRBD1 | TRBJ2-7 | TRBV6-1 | CASKSTGGAYNEQYF | TGTGCCAGCAAATCTACAGGGGGCGCCTACAATGAGCAGTACTTC
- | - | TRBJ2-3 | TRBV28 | CASTIGGTPRTDTQYF | TGTGCCAGCACTATTGGCGGGACCCCACGCACAGATACGCAGTATTTT
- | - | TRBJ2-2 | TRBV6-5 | CASSRTTPNTGELFF | TGTGCCAGCAGTCGAACGACACCGAACACCGGGGAGCTGTTTTTT
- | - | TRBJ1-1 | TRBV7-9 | CASSPPGVNTEAFF | TGTGCCAGCAGCCCTCCTGGGGTGAACACTGAAGCTTTCTTT
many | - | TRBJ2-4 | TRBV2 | CASSELRKAKNIQYF | TGTGCCAGCAGTGAACTCAGAAAAGCCAAAAACATTCAGTACTTC
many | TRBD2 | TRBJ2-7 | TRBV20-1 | CSATPGGSGSYEQYF | TGCAGTGCTACCCCCGGCGGGAGCGGCTCCTACGAGCAGTACTTC
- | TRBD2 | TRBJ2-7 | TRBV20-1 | CSARTSGRMATYEQYF | TGCAGTGCTAGGACTAGCGGGAGGATGGCCACCTACGAGCAGTACTTC
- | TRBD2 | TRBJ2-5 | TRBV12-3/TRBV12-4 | CASRQTSGWETQYF | TGTGCCAGCAGGCAAACTAGCGGGTGGGAGACCCAGTACTTC
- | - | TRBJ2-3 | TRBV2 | CASSAEDDTRYF | TGTGCCAGCAGTGCTGAGGATGATACGCGGTATTTT
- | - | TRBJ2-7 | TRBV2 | CASSDERNPYEQYF | TGTGCCAGCAGTGACGAGCGGAACCCCTACGAGCAGTACTTC
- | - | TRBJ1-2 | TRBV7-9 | CASSPQGPGYGYTF | TGTGCCAGCAGTCCACAGGGACCGGGGTATGGCTACACCTTC
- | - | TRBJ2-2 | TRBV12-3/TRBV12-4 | CTSSFLRELFF | TGTACCAGCAGTTTCTTGCGGGAGCTGTTTTTT
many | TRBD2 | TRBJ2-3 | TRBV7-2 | CASSLSSGRHDTQYF | TGTGCCAGCAGCTTGAGTAGCGGGAGGCACGATACGCAGTATTTT